This is a list of T cell receptor beta chains from one sample in a study of T cell responses to AZD1222 COVID-19 vaccine. Measured with immunoSEQ multiplex PCR; TCRdb has only the in-frame clones, and not every one. The repertoire consists of tens of thousands of clones, with about 91% occurring once and the leading ten covering roughly 10%. Sequenced material: peripheral blood, taken 28 days after the second dose of the MenACWY control vaccine. Receptors were obtained from an adult who received the MenACWY meningococcal vaccine as a control. CDR3s include the opening cysteine and the closing phenylalanine or tryptophan. The order of the fields is CDR3 length, clone size, D gene, V gene, J gene, CDR3 DNA, CDR3 protein. A D gene is named only where the DNA matches it firmly. Clone size, where shown, is once, few, many, or a class for clones that have expanded.

13	-	-	TRBV19	TRBJ1-1	TGTGCCAGTAGTATTTCAGGGAGAACTGAAGCTTTCTTT	CASSISGRTEAFF
14	-	-	TRBV5-1	TRBJ1-1	TGCGCCAGCCACCAACAGGGAGTGAACACTGAAGCTTTCTTT	CASHQQGVNTEAFF
14	-	-	TRBV6-6	TRBJ2-5	TGTGCCACCATACTAGGGACCCTCGGGGAGACCCAGTACTTC	CATILGTLGETQYF
12	-	TRBD2	TRBV19	TRBJ2-2	TGTGCCAGTAGTACTAGCGGGGGGGAGCTGTTTTTT	CASSTSGGELFF
17	-	-	TRBV9	TRBJ2-1	TGTGCCAGCAGCGTTCGAAGGACGCTGAGCTCCTACAATGAGCAGTTCTTC	CASSVRRTLSSYNEQFF
15	few	-	TRBV7-9	TRBJ2-5	TGTGCCAGCACCCGGGGGTGGCTACCCGGGGAGACCCAGTACTTC	CASTRGWLPGETQYF
16	-	TRBD1	TRBV5-1	TRBJ1-4	TGCGCCAGCAGCTTGCAGGGGGCGCAAACTAATGAAAAACTGTTTTTT	CASSLQGAQTNEKLFF
16	-	TRBD1	TRBV3-1/TRBV3-2	TRBJ2-3	TGTGCCAGCAGCCATAGGACAGGGTTCGGCACAGATACGCAGTATTTT	CASSHRTGFGTDTQYF
15	-	TRBD1	TRBV19	TRBJ2-3	TGTGCCAGTAGTATAGGCGGGACAGGGCCACATACGCAGTATTTT	CASSIGGTGPHTQYF
16	-	TRBD1	TRBV6-2/TRBV6-3	TRBJ1-2	TGTGCCAGCAGTTACGGATGGACAGGGGGTAACTATGGCTACACCTTC	CASSYGWTGGNYGYTF
15	-	TRBD1	TRBV9	TRBJ1-3	TGTGCCAGCAGCGGACAGGGTACGATTGGAAACACCATATATTTT	CASSGQGTIGNTIYF
14	-	TRBD1	TRBV28	TRBJ1-4	TGTGCCAGCACTTTTGGAGGGGGCGATGAAAAACTGTTTTTT	CASTFGGGDEKLFF
13	-	-	TRBV9	TRBJ1-2	TGTGCCAGCAATAGGGAGTCTCTTCAAGGCTACACCTTC	CASNRESLQGYTF
15	-	-	TRBV5-1	TRBJ1-6	TGCGCCAGCAGTCCCCTTTTGGCAGGGAACTCACCCCTCCACTTT	CASSPLLAGNSPLHF